This TCR beta chain is from a study of blood T cell repertoires in COVID-19. Turning to the study itself: Sources were T cells, B-cell-depleted T cells, or PBMCs; the material itself was cDNA or gDNA.

This clone came up once. Other nucleotide sequences from this sample produce the same CDR3. CDR1 ENHRY and CDR2 SYGVKD come from the germline V gene. Trimming left V 3 bases short and J 5 bases short, with 8 bases between. CDR3 length: 13 amino acids. Per the original methods: Using reference gene primer amplification, nucleated cell counts were estimated. Clones were sequenced by immunoSEQ multiplex PCR, and TCRdb holds only the in-frame ones, with some missing. V, J and clone size reflect that table, while D and trimming were determined from the DNA. The top ten clones hold 4.2% of a sample with some 250,000 clones, under 90% of them seen once.

The sequenced sample was peripheral blood. The TCR originated in a man aged 60-69 years with acute or convalescent COVID-19. This chain joins TRBV10-3 and TRBJ2-1, with TRBD1 as a possible D gene (7 bases). The CDR3 coding sequence is TGTGCCATCAGTGACAGGGGGGACAATGAGCAGTTCTTC. It translates to CAISDRGDNEQFF.